The rows below give T cell receptor beta chains drawn from one sample of a study of T-cell reconstitution after alpha-beta-depleted transplantation in children. From the PCR reads, TCRdb called clonotypes with MiXCR, one entry per CDR3 protein. The sample holds around 450,000 distinct CDR3 sequences; around 15% are singletons and the top ten take 25% to 35%. The sequencing used PBMCs, mostly from graft donor cells, collected 360 days after TCRalphabeta/CD19-depleted stem cell transplant. These receptors were obtained from a boy in the first two years of life who had a stem cell transplant for Wiskott-Aldrich syndrome, so the T cells may come from the graft donor. The CDR3 runs from the conserved cysteine through the conserved F or W. A D gene is named only where the DNA matches it firmly. Expanded clones get a size class; other rows say once, few or many, or leave the size out.

D	length	V	size	J	DNA	CDR3
-	17	TRBV7-6	-	TRBJ1-3	TGTGCCAGCAGCTTAGCAAGTAACCGTAACTCTGGAAACACCATATATTTT	CASSLASNRNSGNTIYF
TRBD2	12	TRBV18	once	TRBJ2-1	TGTGCCAGCTCACGGGCGGGAGGCGCCCTGTTCTTC	CASSRAGGALFF
TRBD1	15	TRBV5-1	many	TRBJ2-4	TGCGCCAGCAGCAGTGGACAGGAAGCCAAAAACATTCAGTACTTC	CASSSGQEAKNIQYF
-	16	TRBV7-8	-	TRBJ2-7	TGTGCCAGCAGCTTATATCTTAGCGAGGAATCCTACGAGCAGTACTTC	CASSLYLSEESYEQYF
-	15	TRBV9	many	TRBJ1-6	TGTGCCAGCAGCGTAACCACAGGCCGAGATTCACCCCTCCACTTT	CASSVTTGRDSPLHF
TRBD1	13	TRBV20-1	few	TRBJ2-7	TGCAGTGCTAGTTGGGACAGGGGATACGAGCAGTACTTC	CSASWDRGYEQYF
-	13	TRBV2	-	TRBJ2-1	TGTGCCAGCAGTGAAGCGGTCACCCATGAGCAGTTCTTC	CASSEAVTHEQFF
-	15	TRBV27	few	TRBJ2-7	TGTGCCAGCGGACCCTCAGGGACTCCTAGCGACGAGCAGTACTTC	CASGPSGTPSDEQYF
TRBD1	13	TRBV12-3/TRBV12-4	-	TRBJ2-2	TGTGCCAGCAGAAACAGGGGAGTCGGGGAGCTGTTTTTT	CASRNRGVGELFF
TRBD1	16	TRBV5-1	-	TRBJ2-5	TGCGCCAGCAGCTGGAGGACAGGGGGCTCGAGGGGGACCCAGTACTTC	CASSWRTGGSRGTQYF
TRBD2	19	TRBV5-1	few	TRBJ2-7	TGCGCCAGCAGCTTGGCCCCAAGCGGGAGGGCCGGTTCGCTGTACGAGCAGTACTTC	CASSLAPSGRAGSLYEQYF
-	17	TRBV6-5	-	TRBJ2-6	TGTGCCAGCAGTTACGGGGTCGCCCTCTCTGGGGCCAACGTCCTGACTTTC	CASSYGVALSGANVLTF
TRBD1	14	TRBV15	few	TRBJ2-5	TGTGCCACCAGCAGAGACAGGGGGCTGCAGACCCAGTACTTC	CATSRDRGLQTQYF
-	11	TRBV3-1	-	TRBJ2-2	TGTGCCAGCTACGGGACCGGGGAGCTGTTTTTT	CASYGTGELFF
-	13	TRBV20-1	few	TRBJ2-3	TGCAGTGCTAGGGAGCCCCGGACGGATACGCAGTATTTT	CSAREPRTDTQYF
-	14	TRBV10-3	-	TRBJ2-7	TGTGCCATCAGTGAGTCGAGGGCTGACTACGAGCAGTACTTC	CAISESRADYEQYF
TRBD2	13	TRBV6-5	few	TRBJ2-1	TGTGCCAGCAGTTATCTAAGCGGGAGGTCGGTGTTCTTC	CASSYLSGRSVFF
-	13	TRBV2	-	TRBJ2-6	TGTGCCAGCTGCAGCTCTGGGGCCAACGTCCTGACTTTC	CASCSSGANVLTF
-	14	TRBV5-1	few	TRBJ1-1	TGCGCCAGCAGCTTGGCCGTCAGTCGAACTGAAGCTTTCTTT	CASSLAVSRTEAFF
TRBD2	15	TRBV7-8	few	TRBJ2-3	TGTGCCAGCAGCTTAGATAGCGGGAGCACAGATACGCAGTATTTT	CASSLDSGSTDTQYF
-	13	TRBV20-1	-	TRBJ1-2	TGCAGTGCTAGGTTCAGGGAGATAGGCGGCTACACCTTC	CSARFREIGGYTF
TRBD1	15	TRBV12-3/TRBV12-4	-	TRBJ2-7	TGTGCCAGCAGCGGGACAGCGCCCCGATCCTACGAGCAGTACTTC	CASSGTAPRSYEQYF
-	16	TRBV6-2/TRBV6-3	-	TRBJ1-4	TGTGCCAGCAGTTACGAATCGGTCCGAAGCCATGAAAAACTGTTTTTT	CASSYESVRSHEKLFF
-	15	TRBV24-1	-	TRBJ2-2	TGTGCCACCAGTACCTCCTGGGCTAAATCCGGGGAGCTGTTTTTT	CATSTSWAKSGELFF
TRBD1	15	TRBV10-1	few	TRBJ2-7	TGCGCCAGCAGTGAGGGGGGACAGGGGGCCTACGAGCAGTACTTC	CASSEGGQGAYEQYF
TRBD1	15	TRBV12-3/TRBV12-4	many	TRBJ2-2	TGTGCCAGCAGTTCGGGACAGCCGAACACCGGGGAGCTGTTTTTT	CASSSGQPNTGELFF
-	13	TRBV20-1	few	TRBJ2-3	TGCAGTGCTAGAGATTCTGTGGTCGATACGCAGTATTTT	CSARDSVVDTQYF
TRBD2	16	TRBV4-3	-	TRBJ2-4	TGCGCCAGCAGCCAGGTAGCGGGAGGCATCAAAAACATTCAGTACTTC	CASSQVAGGIKNIQYF
TRBD2	17	TRBV5-1	-	TRBJ2-3	TGCGCCAGCAGCTACAGCGGGAGAGGGGTAGGCACAGATACGCAGTATTTT	CASSYSGRGVGTDTQYF
-	15	TRBV19	-	TRBJ2-7	TGTGCCAGTAGTATAGATGCCACAGTCTCCTACGAGCAGTACTTC	CASSIDATVSYEQYF
-	14	TRBV12-3/TRBV12-4	many	TRBJ2-7	TGTGCCAGCAGTTTAAGACCTCATACCTACGAGCAGTACTTC	CASSLRPHTYEQYF
TRBD2	16	TRBV11-2	-	TRBJ2-1	TGTGCCAGCAGCCCCCGACTAGCGGGGGGGCTTGATGAGCAGTTCTTC	CASSPRLAGGLDEQFF
-	16	TRBV29-1	-	TRBJ2-1	TGCAGCGTTGAAGGAACAGGGTGGAGGTCCTACAATGAGCAGTTCTTC	CSVEGTGWRSYNEQFF
-	16	TRBV12-3/TRBV12-4	-	TRBJ1-3	TGTGCCAGCAGTTTCGGCGTAGAGGGTTCTGGAAACACCATATATTTT	CASSFGVEGSGNTIYF
TRBD2	16	TRBV3-1	many	TRBJ2-7	TGTGCCAGCAGCAAAAGACGGGCTAGCGGTACCTACGAGCAGTACTTC	CASSKRRASGTYEQYF
TRBD1	13	TRBV24-1	-	TRBJ2-1	TGTGCCACCAGGCGGACAGGGTCCAATGAGCAGTTCTTC	CATRRTGSNEQFF
-	15	TRBV18	-	TRBJ2-3	TGTGCCAGCTCACCACCCTTCAACCCAAAACTTACGCAGTATTTT	CASSPPFNPKLTQYF
TRBD1	18	TRBV18	-	TRBJ1-2	TGTGCCAGCTCACCTCGTTCTTCCACAGGGGCAGAGAGCTATGGCTACACCTTC	CASSPRSSTGAESYGYTF
-	13	TRBV4-2	-	TRBJ2-1	TGTGCCAGCAGCCAATTGCGGAACAATGAGCAGTTCTTC	CASSQLRNNEQFF
-	12	TRBV12-3/TRBV12-4	many	TRBJ2-7	TGTGCCAGCAGTTTATGGCTGTACGAGCAGTACTTC	CASSLWLYEQYF
-	15	TRBV27	few	TRBJ2-3	TGTGCCAGCATGGACTCTGCGGGGAGAACAGATACGCAGTATTTT	CASMDSAGRTDTQYF
TRBD1	13	TRBV7-9	few	TRBJ2-3	TGTGCCAGCAGCTCGACAGGGGGAAATACGCAGTATTTT	CASSSTGGNTQYF
-	16	TRBV25-1	-	TRBJ2-7	TGTGCCAGCAGTGAGGGGGGCGCCACATCCCTCTACGAGCAGTACTTC	CASSEGGATSLYEQYF
-	13	TRBV12-3/TRBV12-4	few	TRBJ1-2	TGTGCCAGCAGCCTCGGGGCTGAATATGGCTACACCTTC	CASSLGAEYGYTF
-	12	TRBV10-3	-	TRBJ1-5	TGTGCCATCAGTGAGTCTCCCCGACCCCAGCATTTT	CAISESPRPQHF
-	16	TRBV20-1	-	TRBJ2-1	TGCAGTGCACGCCCCAGCAGGGCTAGGCACGGCAATGAGCAGTTCTTC	CSARPSRARHGNEQFF
-	14	TRBV12-3/TRBV12-4	few	TRBJ2-5	TGTGCCAGCAGTCTCCCCACAGGAAAAGAGACCCAGTACTTC	CASSLPTGKETQYF
TRBD2	18	TRBV11-2	few	TRBJ2-3	TGTGCCAGCAGCGTGGGACCCTGGACTAGCGGGTACACAGATACGCAGTATTTT	CASSVGPWTSGYTDTQYF
TRBD2	16	TRBV7-2	-	TRBJ2-1	TGTGCCAGCAGCTTAGAAATAGCGGGAGGCCTAAATGAGCAGTTCTTC	CASSLEIAGGLNEQFF
-	14	TRBV6-1	-	TRBJ2-5	TGTGCCAGCCGGGTCCCAGGGAAAGGAGAGACCCAGTACTTC	CASRVPGKGETQYF
-	12	TRBV10-3	-	TRBJ2-1	TGTGCCATCAGTGAGTTTGGCAATGAGCAGTTCTTC	CAISEFGNEQFF
-	12	TRBV12-3/TRBV12-4	-	TRBJ1-1	TGTGCCAGCAGTCCGGACAAATTTGAAGCTTTCTTT	CASSPDKFEAFF